Listed below are T cell receptor beta chains from one sample, sequenced in a study of beta chain features in type 1 diabetes. The assay was immunoSEQ multiplex PCR, and TCRdb's table has in-frame clones only and misses some. The data contain 400,000 to 500,000 clones, around 14% of them singletons. Source material: naive CD4+ T cells from blood. Receptors were obtained from a man aged 25-40 years in good health. The CDR3 runs from the conserved cysteine through the conserved F or W. D genes are given only for firm matches. Clone size is given for some rows only: seen once, a few or many times, or a class if the clone is expanded.

D gene	clone size	J gene	V gene	CDR3 protein	CDR3 DNA
.	.	TRBJ2-5	TRBV19	CASSVAGQETQYF	TGTGCCAGTAGTGTTGCCGGCCAAGAGACCCAGTACTTC
.	few	TRBJ2-3	TRBV13	CASSLLYTQYF	TGTGCCAGCAGCTTACTGTATACGCAGTATTTT
TRBD2	.	TRBJ2-3	TRBV13	CASSPRGRGGLTDTQYF	TGTGCCAGCAGCCCCCGAGGGCGGGGGGGCCTGACAGATACGCAGTATTTT
.	few	TRBJ2-1	TRBV19	CASSTRGGAGNEQFF	TGTGCCAGTAGTACAAGAGGAGGAGCCGGCAATGAGCAGTTCTTC
.	few	TRBJ2-2	TRBV7-3	CASSLHGLLNTGELFF	TGTGCCAGCAGCTTACACGGACTTCTGAACACCGGGGAGCTGTTTTTT
.	.	TRBJ2-3	TRBV7-7	CASSLGIQGSTDTQYF	TGTGCTAGCAGCTTAGGGATCCAGGGGAGCACAGATACGCAGTATTTT
.	few	TRBJ2-1	TRBV29-1	CSLKGGAYNEQFF	TGCAGCCTTAAGGGCGGTGCGTACAATGAGCAGTTCTTC
.	few	TRBJ2-7	TRBV5-6	CASSLADYEQYF	TGTGCCAGCAGCTTGGCCGACTACGAGCAGTACTTC
TRBD2	.	TRBJ2-1	TRBV7-9	CASSLRWAGDEQFF	TGTGCCAGCAGCTTAAGGTGGGCGGGAGATGAGCAGTTCTTC
.	few	TRBJ2-3	TRBV9	CASSTLTPRGTDTQYF	TGTGCCAGCAGCACTCTGACCCCTCGGGGAACAGATACGCAGTATTTT
.	few	TRBJ1-1	TRBV7-9	CASRSAHTEAFF	TGTGCCAGCAGATCAGCGCACACTGAAGCTTTCTTT
TRBD2	.	TRBJ2-3	TRBV9	CASSVGLAGATDTQYF	TGTGCCAGCAGCGTAGGGTTAGCGGGGGCCACAGATACGCAGTATTTT